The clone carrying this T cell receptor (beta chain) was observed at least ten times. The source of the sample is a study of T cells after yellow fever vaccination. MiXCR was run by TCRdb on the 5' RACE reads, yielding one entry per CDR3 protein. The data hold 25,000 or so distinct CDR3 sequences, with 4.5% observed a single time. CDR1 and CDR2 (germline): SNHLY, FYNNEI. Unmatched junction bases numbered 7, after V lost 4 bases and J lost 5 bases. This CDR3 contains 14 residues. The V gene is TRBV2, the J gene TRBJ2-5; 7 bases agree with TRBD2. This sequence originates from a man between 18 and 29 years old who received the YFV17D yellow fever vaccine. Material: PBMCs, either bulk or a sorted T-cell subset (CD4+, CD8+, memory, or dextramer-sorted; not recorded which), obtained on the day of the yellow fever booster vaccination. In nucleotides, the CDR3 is TGTGCCAGCAGTGGGTCTAGCGGTGGGGAGACCCAGTACTTC. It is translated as CASSGSSGGETQYF.